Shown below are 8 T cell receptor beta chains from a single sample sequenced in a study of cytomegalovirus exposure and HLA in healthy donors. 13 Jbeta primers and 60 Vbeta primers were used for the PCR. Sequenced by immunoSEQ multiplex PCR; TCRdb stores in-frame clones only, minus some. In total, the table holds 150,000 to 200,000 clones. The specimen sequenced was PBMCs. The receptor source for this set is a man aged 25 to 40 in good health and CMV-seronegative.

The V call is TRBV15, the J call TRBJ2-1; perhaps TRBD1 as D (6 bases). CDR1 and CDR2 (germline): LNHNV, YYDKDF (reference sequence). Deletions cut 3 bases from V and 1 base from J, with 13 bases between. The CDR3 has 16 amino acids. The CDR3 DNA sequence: TGTGCCACCAGCAGGTCCCGGGACAAGTCCTACAATGAGCAGTTCTTC. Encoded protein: CATSRSRDKSYNEQFF.

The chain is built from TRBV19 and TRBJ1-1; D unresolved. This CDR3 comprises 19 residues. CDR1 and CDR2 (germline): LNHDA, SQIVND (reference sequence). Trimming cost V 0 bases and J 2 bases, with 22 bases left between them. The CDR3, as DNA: TGTGCCAGTAGTATAGAGGTATCCGGAACCGTGGGCTTAAACACTGAAGCTTTCTTT. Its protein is CASSIEVSGTVGLNTEAFF.

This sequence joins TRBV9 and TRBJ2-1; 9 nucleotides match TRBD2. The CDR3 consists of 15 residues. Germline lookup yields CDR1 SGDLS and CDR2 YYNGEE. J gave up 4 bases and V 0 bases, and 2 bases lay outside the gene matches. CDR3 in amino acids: CASSVDLAGYNEQFF. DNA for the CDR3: TGTGCCAGCAGCGTAGATCTAGCGGGGTACAATGAGCAGTTCTTC.

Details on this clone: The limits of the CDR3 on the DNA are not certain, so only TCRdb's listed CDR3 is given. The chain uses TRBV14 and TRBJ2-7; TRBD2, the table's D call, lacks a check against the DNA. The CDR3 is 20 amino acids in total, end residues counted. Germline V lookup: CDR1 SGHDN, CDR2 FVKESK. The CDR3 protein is CASKKSLRAVLRFTKHEQYF.

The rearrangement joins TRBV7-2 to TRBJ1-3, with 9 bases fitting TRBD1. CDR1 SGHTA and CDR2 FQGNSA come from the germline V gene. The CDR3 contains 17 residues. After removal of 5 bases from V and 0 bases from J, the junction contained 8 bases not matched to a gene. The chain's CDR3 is CASSPSTGGHSGNTIYF. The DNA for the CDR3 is TGTGCCAGCAGCCCTAGTACAGGGGGCCACTCTGGAAACACCATATATTTT.

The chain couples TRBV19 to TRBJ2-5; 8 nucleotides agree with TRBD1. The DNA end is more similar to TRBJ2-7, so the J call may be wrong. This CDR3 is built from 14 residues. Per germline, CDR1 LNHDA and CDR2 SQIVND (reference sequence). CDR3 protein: CASSSVGQGYEQYF. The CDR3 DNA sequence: TGTGCCAGCTCCTCGGTCGGACAGGGCTACGAGCAGTACTTC.

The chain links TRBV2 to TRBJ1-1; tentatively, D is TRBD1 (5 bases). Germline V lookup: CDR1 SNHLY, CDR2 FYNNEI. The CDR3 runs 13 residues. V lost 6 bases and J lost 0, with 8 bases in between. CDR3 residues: CASRETVNTEAFF. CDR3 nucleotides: TGTGCCAGCAGGGAGACAGTGAACACTGAAGCTTTCTTT.

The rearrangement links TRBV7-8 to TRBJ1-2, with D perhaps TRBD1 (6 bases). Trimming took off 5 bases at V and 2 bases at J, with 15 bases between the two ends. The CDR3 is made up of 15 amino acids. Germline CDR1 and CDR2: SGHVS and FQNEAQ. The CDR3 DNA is TGTGCCAGCAGCCCACAGGGATTGGAGAACTATGGCTACACCTTC. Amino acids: CASSPQGLENYGYTF.